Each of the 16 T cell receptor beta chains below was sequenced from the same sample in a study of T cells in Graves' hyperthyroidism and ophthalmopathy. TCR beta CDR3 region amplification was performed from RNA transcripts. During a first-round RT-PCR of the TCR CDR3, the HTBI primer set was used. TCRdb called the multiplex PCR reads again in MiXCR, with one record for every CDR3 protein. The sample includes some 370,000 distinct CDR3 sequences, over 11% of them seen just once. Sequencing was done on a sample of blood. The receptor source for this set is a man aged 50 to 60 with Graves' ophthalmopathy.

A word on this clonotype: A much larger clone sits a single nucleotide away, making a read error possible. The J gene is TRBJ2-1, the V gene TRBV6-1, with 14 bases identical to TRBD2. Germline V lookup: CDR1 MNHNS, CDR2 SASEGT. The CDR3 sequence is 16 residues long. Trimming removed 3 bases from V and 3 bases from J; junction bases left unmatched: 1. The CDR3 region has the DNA TGTGCCAGCAGTGAGGGGACTAGCGGGGGCTACAATGAGCAGTTCTTC. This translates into CASSEGTSGGYNEQFF.

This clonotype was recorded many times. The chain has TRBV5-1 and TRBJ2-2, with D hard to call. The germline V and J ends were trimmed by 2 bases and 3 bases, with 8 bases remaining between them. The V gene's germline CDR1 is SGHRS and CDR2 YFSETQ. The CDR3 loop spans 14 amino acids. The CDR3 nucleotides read TGCGCCAGCAGCTTTTCGAGTGACACCGGGGAGCTGTTTTTT. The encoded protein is CASSFSSDTGELFF. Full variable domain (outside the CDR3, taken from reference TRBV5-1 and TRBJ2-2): KAGVTQTPRYLIKTRGQQVTLSCSPISGHRSVSWYQQTPGQGLQFLFEYFSETQRNKGNFPGRFSGRQFSNSRSEMNVSTLELGDSALYLCASSFSSDTGELFFGEGSRLTVL.

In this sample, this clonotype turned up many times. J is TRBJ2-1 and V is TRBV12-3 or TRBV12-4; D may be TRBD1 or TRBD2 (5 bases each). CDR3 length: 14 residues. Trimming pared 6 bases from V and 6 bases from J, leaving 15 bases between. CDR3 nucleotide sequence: TGTGCCAGCAGGAACACCGGGACCGTCAATGAGCAGTTCTTC. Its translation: CASRNTGTVNEQFF.

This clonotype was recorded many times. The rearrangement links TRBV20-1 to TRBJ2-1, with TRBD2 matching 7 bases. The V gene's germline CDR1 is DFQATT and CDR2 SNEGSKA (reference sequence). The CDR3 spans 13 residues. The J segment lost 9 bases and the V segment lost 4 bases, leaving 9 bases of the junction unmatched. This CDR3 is CSANLGLGVEQFF. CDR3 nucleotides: TGCAGTGCTAATCTTGGACTAGGGGTTGAGCAGTTCTTC.

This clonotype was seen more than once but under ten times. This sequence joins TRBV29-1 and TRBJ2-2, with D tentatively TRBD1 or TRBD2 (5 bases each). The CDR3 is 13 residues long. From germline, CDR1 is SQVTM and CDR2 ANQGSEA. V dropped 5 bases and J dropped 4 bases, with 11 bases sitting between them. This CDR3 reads CSVRGPSTGELFF. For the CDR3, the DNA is TGCAGCGTTCGGGGCCCTTCCACCGGGGAGCTGTTTTTT.

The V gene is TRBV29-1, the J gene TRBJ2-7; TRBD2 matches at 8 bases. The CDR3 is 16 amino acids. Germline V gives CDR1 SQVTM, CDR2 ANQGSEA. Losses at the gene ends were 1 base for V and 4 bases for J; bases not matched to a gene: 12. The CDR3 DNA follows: TGCAGCGTTGAAGTATGGAGGCGGGAGGCAGAATACGAGCAGTACTTC. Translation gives CSVEVWRREAEYEQYF.

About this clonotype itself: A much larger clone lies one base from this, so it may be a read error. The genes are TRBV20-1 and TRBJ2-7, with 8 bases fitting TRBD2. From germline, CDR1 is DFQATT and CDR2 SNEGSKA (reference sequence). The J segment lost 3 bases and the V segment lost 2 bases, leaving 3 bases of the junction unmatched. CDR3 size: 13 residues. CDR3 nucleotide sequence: TGCAGTGCTAGACTCGGGACTAGCTACGAGCAGTACTTC. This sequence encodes CSARLGTSYEQYF.

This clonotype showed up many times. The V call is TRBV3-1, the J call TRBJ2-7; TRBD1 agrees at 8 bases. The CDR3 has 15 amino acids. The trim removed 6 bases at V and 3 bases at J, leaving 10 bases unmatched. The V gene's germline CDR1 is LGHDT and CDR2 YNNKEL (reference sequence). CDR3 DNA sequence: TGTGCCAGCAGTTCCGGGACAGGACCGGGCTACGAGCAGTACTTC. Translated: CASSSGTGPGYEQYF.

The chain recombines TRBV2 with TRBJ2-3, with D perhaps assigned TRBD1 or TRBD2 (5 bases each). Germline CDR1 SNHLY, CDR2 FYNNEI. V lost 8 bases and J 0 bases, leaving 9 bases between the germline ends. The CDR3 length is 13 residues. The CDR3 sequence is CASGGISTDTQYF. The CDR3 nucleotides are TGTGCCAGCGGGGGAATCAGCACAGATACGCAGTATTTT.

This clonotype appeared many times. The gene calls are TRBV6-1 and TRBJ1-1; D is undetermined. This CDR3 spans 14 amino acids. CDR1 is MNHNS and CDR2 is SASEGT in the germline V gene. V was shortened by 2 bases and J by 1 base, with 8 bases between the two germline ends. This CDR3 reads CASSENRWNTEAFF. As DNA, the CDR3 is TGTGCCAGCAGTGAAAACAGATGGAACACTGAAGCTTTCTTT.

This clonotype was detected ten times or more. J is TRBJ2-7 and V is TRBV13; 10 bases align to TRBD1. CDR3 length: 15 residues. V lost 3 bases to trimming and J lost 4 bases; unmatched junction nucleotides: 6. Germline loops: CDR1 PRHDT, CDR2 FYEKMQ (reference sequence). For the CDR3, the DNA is TGTGCCAGCAGCTTCCGGGACAGGGGCGGTTACGAGCAGTACTTC. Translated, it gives CASSFRDRGGYEQYF.

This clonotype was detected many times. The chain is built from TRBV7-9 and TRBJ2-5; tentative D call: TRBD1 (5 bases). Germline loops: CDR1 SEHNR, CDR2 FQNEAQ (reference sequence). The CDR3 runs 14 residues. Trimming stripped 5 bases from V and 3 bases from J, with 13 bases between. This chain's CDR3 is CASSPVGREETQYF. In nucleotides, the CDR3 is TGTGCCAGCAGCCCAGTCGGCAGGGAAGAGACCCAGTACTTC.

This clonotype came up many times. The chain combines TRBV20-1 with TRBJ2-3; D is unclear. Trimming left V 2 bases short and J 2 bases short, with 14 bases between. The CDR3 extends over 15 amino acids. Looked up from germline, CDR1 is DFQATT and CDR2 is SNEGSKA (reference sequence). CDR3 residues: CSARLAGPTTDTQYF. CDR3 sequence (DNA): TGCAGTGCTAGACTCGCAGGTCCTACCACAGATACGCAGTATTTT.

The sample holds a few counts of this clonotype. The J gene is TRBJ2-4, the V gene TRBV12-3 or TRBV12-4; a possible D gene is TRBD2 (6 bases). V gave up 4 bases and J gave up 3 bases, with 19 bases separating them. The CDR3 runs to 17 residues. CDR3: CASSYRGIMGDKNIQYF. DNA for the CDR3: TGTGCCAGCAGTTATCGCGGGATCATGGGTGACAAAAACATTCAGTACTTC.

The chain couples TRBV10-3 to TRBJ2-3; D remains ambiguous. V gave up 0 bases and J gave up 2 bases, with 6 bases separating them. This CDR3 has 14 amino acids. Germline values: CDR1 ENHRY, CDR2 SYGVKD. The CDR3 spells CAISESTVTDTQYF. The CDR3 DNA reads TGTGCCATCAGTGAGTCCACAGTCACAGATACGCAGTATTTT.

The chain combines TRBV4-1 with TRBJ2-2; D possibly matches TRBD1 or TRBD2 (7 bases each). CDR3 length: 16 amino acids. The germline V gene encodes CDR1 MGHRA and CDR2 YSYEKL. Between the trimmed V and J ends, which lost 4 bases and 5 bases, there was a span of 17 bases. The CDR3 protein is CASSRGEGANTGELFF. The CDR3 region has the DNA TGCGCCAGCAGCCGGGGGGAGGGGGCAAATACCGGGGAGCTGTTTTTT.